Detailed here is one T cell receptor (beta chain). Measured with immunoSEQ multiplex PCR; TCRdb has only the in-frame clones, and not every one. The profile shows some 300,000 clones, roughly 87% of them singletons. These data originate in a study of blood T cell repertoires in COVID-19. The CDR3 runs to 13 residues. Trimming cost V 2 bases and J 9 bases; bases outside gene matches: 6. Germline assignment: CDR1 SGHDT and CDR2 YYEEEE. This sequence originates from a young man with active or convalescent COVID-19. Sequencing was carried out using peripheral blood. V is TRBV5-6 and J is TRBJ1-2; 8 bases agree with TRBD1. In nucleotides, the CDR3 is TGTGCCAGCAGCTTTGCAGGGGGCGCGAGCTACACCTTC. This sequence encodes CASSFAGGASYTF.